A single sample gave rise to the 17 T cell receptor beta chains below, sequenced in a study of molecular identifiers for immune sequencing clone quantification (dated by TCRdb to about 2018). The protocol used for the library was PCR. Sequencing instrument: Illumina HiSeq 4000. TCRdb reprocessed the public reads (quality trimming at Q25 with fastp, clone calling with MiXCR) and kept in-frame beta chains. Identical CDR3 protein sequences are pooled into one entry, listed with their most common genes and DNA. The sample has about 500,000 distinct CDR3 sequences on record, around 21% of them singletons. Together, the top ten hold 0.7% to 0.95% of the sample. Material: naive CD8+ T cells from blood, with Jurkat cell RNA spiked in. Taken with the paper, the label for cell subset or site translates to: FACS-sorted CD8+CD4-CCR7+CD45RA+ naive T cells. Every receptor here comes from a human donor in good health. Some libraries in this study had Jurkat cell RNA spiked in.

As regards this clonotype: The missing conserved phenylalanine or tryptophan at the end of this CDR3 makes a read error likely. The rearrangement joins TRBV27 to TRBJ2-7; TRBD2 matches at 13 bases. The ends lost 4 bases at V and 3 bases at J; junction bases unmatched: 3. This CDR3 contains 15 residues. CDR1 and CDR2 (germline): MNHEY, SMNVEV (reference sequence). In DNA, the CDR3 is TGTGCCAGCAGTTCGGGACTAGCGGGGATCTACGAGCAGTACCTC. Translation gives CASSSGLAGIYEQYL.

On this clonotype: One junction end does not reproduce the germline sequence, and a read error may be involved. This chain connects TRBV28 to TRBJ2-7; 8 bases match TRBD1. The CDR3 is 14 amino acids. CDR1 and CDR2 (germline): MDHEN, SYDVKM. This CDR3 is CASRLIQGGYEQHF. CDR3 DNA sequence: TGTGCCAGCAGACTTATACAGGGGGGCTACGAGCAGCACTTC.

This clonotype has a count of ten or more. This chain links TRBV13 with TRBJ2-7; D may match TRBD1 or TRBD2 (5 bases each). Trimming stripped 6 bases from V and 4 bases from J, with 13 bases between. The CDR3 has 13 residues. Germline V gene sequence: CDR1 PRHDT, CDR2 FYEKMQ (reference sequence). The CDR3: CASSPGSGYEQYF. The CDR3 DNA follows: TGTGCCAGCAGTCCAGGGAGTGGGTACGAGCAGTACTTC.

This clonotype has a count of ten or more. The chain couples TRBV24-1 to TRBJ1-5; no clear D. Germline assignment: CDR1 KGHDR and CDR2 SFDVKD. The V and J ends lost 6 bases and 0 bases respectively, with 5 bases between them. The CDR3 sequence is 13 residues long. CDR3 residues: CATSKGSNQPQHF. The CDR3 DNA reads as TGTGCCACCAGTAAGGGTAGCAATCAGCCCCAGCATTTT.

Notes on this clonotype: With a much larger clone just one base away, this may be a read error. The rearrangement uses TRBV12-3 or TRBV12-4 and TRBJ2-2, with 7 bases matching TRBD1. The CDR3 is 13 amino acids. The CDR3 nucleotides read TGTGCCAGCAGTTCCGGGACAGCCGGGGAGCCGTTTTTT. Protein: CASSSGTAGEPFF.

As for this clonotype: This may arise from a read error, as a much more abundant clone is one base away. The chain has TRBV11-2 and TRBJ2-2, with 7 positions matching TRBD1. CDR1 and CDR2 from the germline V gene are SGHAT and FQNNGV. This CDR3 contains 18 residues. The CDR3 nucleotides read TGTGCCAGCAGCTCGAGGACAGGTCCTTCTGTGAACACCGGGGAGCTGGTTTTT. Its translation is CASSSRTGPSVNTGELVF.

As regards this clonotype: A single base separates this from a much larger clone, so it may be a read error. This rearrangement joins TRBV11-2 to TRBJ2-4, with D perhaps TRBD2 (5 bases). CDR3 length equals 16 residues. The V and J ends lost 1 base and 9 bases respectively, with 19 bases between them. Germline V gives CDR1 SGHAT, CDR2 FQNNGV. DNA for the CDR3: TGTGCCAGCAGCTTAGGTGAGGGTATGGGAGTGGGCATTCAGTACTTC. Its protein product is CASSLGEGMGVGIQYF.

At least ten counts were recorded for this clonotype. V gene TRBV2 combines with J gene TRBJ2-7; weak D call: TRBD1 (6 bases). The CDR3 consists of 14 residues. V gave up 4 bases and J gave up 2 bases, with 12 bases separating them. The germline gives CDR1 SNHLY, CDR2 FYNNEI. CDR3 region: CASSVGTLTYEQYF. CDR3 coding DNA: TGTGCCAGCAGTGTGGGGACACTAACCTACGAGCAGTACTTC.

Concerning this clonotype itself: A clone one base away is much larger, so this may be a read error. The chain recombines TRBV29-1 with TRBJ2-2, with D tentatively TRBD2 (6 bases). The V gene's germline CDR1 is SQVTM and CDR2 ANQGSEA. The CDR3 contains 15 residues. In DNA form, the CDR3 reads TGCAGCGTTGATTTCGGGAGCCGAAGCACCGGGGAGCCGTTTTTT. Amino acid sequence: CSVDFGSRSTGEPFF.

This clonotype was detected ten times or more. CDR3 protein: CASSLIGAGLEQYF. The CDR3 DNA reads as TGTGCCAGCAGCCTCATTGGGGCAGGGCTCGAGCAGTACTTC. This chain uses TRBV14 with TRBJ2-7; TRBD1 is a possible D gene (5 bases). The V end was cut by 4 bases, the J end by 6 bases, with 16 bases between. The CDR3 has 14 amino acids. The V gene's germline CDR1 is SGHDN and CDR2 FVKESK.

As regards this clonotype: A much larger clonotype is one base distant, so this may be a read error. This sequence joins TRBV11-1 and TRBJ2-7; tentatively, D is TRBD1 (5 bases). Germline loops: CDR1 SGHAT, CDR2 FQDESV (reference sequence). The CDR3 totals 14 residues. This CDR3 is CANSLGVGSYEQYF. The CDR3 region has the DNA TGTGCCAACAGCTTAGGGGTTGGCTCCTACGAGCAGTACTTC.

This clonotype was observed a few times. J is TRBJ2-5 and V is TRBV7-9; 7 bases match TRBD1. The CDR3 has 14 residues. Trimming cost V 5 bases and J 5 bases; bases outside gene matches: 8. Germline-derived CDR1 and CDR2 are SEHNR and FQNEAQ (reference sequence). The CDR3 coding sequence is TGTGCCAGCAGCCCGGAAAGGGGGCAGGAGACCCAGTACTTC. It specifies CASSPERGQETQYF.

In the case of this clonotype: One end of the junction varies from germline; a read error may be responsible. This rearrangement joins TRBV4-3 to TRBJ1-1; 9 bases align to TRBD1. The CDR3 is 15 residues long. CDR1 and CDR2 (germline): LGHNA, YSLEER. The CDR3 loop is CASSRYGQGITEASF. The CDR3 DNA sequence: TGCGCCAGCAGCCGGTACGGACAGGGGATCACTGAAGCTTCCTTT.

On this clonotype: It may be a read error: a sequence one base away is much more abundant. The chain links TRBV7-9 to TRBJ1-1; TRBD1 agrees at 7 bases. Per germline, CDR1 SEHNR and CDR2 FQNEAQ (reference sequence). The CDR3 loop spans 14 amino acids. Here the CDR3 reads CASSFTGEHTEASF. For the CDR3, the DNA is TGTGCCAGCAGCTTCACAGGGGAGCACACTGAAGCTTCCTTT.

The rearrangement uses TRBV12-3 or TRBV12-4 and TRBJ2-5; 7 nucleotides match TRBD1. V shed 6 bases, J shed 0 bases, and the junction held 1 base outside the gene matches. The CDR3 length is 13 residues. CDR3 DNA sequence: TGTGCCAGCAGGGGACAGCACCAAGAGACCCAGTACTTC. It is translated as CASRGQHQETQYF.

Remarks on this clonotype: This could be a read error, since a much larger clone is one nucleotide away. The genes are TRBV6-2 or TRBV6-3 and TRBJ1-1, with D possibly TRBD1 on 6 matching bases. The CDR3 spans 13 residues. Per the germline V gene, CDR1 is MNHEY and CDR2 is SVGEGT. CDR3 sequence (DNA): TGTGCCAGCAGTTACGGGGGCTGGACTGAAGCTTCCTTT. Encoded protein: CASSYGGWTEASF.

The chain carries TRBV9 and TRBJ1-1; tentative D call: TRBD1 (6 bases). The CDR3 consists of 15 residues. The ends were cut back, 0 bases at V and 0 bases at J, with 9 bases in the middle. Germline V gene data show CDR1 as SGDLS and CDR2 as YYNGEE. The CDR3 DNA reads TGTGCCAGCAGCGTAGTGGGGGCCTTGAACACTGAAGCTTTCTTT. It translates to CASSVVGALNTEAFF.